The T cell receptor beta chain under discussion was sequenced for a study of blood T cell repertoires in COVID-19. Study at large: Some COVID-19 samples were acute and others convalescent; all came from the United States, Italy and Spain. Sample material is recorded as cDNA or gDNA derived from T cells, B-cell-depleted T cells, or PBMCs.

Original methodology: Estimates of nucleated cell counts were drawn from the amplification of reference gene primers. Data came from immunoSEQ multiplex PCR; TCRdb stores just in-frame clones and leaves some out. The DNA was the basis for D and trimming; V, J and clone size are from that table. The table has about 280,000 clones, 85% seen once. This clone was seen once. V lost 5 bases to trimming and J lost 5 bases, with 12 bases between them. Germline CDR1 and CDR2: SEHNR and FQNEAQ (reference sequence). The CDR3 spans 14 residues. Sample: peripheral blood. The TCR originated in a human donor in a cohort sampled during active COVID-19. The rearrangement uses TRBV7-9 and TRBJ2-2; D is unresolved. As DNA, the CDR3 is TGTGCCAGCAGCCAATCCCTAGAAACCGGGGAGCTGTTTTTT. It yields the protein CASSQSLETGELFF.